This is a list of T cell receptor beta chains from one sample in a study of shared clonotypes between healthy human individuals. The data were produced by immunoSEQ multiplex PCR, yet TCRdb's version contains in-frame clones alone and is incomplete. The data contain about 490,000 clones, approximately 81% of them seen just once; the ten biggest clones take up roughly an eighth. Sequenced input: PBMCs. The origin of the receptors is a woman aged 40 to 50 in good health. Some clones in this sample may be carry-over from other donors' samples. Both conserved end residues are part of each CDR3. Each record gives: J gene, V gene, CDR3 protein.

J: TRBJ2-5; V: TRBV7-9; CDR3: CASIGTGGRQETQYF
J: TRBJ2-7; V: TRBV18; CDR3: CASSLTFDYRGYEQYF
J: TRBJ2-1; V: TRBV4-1; CDR3: CASSQGRAGRRENEQFF
J: TRBJ2-7; V: TRBV6-1; CDR3: CASSPPGTGFHEQYF
J: TRBJ2-3; V: TRBV10-3; CDR3: CAISDGQGADTQYF
J: TRBJ1-3; V: TRBV30; CDR3: CAWSRRGLAGNTIYF
J: TRBJ2-4; V: TRBV29-1; CDR3: CSVAWGQGGNIQYF
J: TRBJ2-7; V: TRBV7-9; CDR3: CASSLSGNEQYF
J: TRBJ2-1; V: TRBV6-4; CDR3: CASSDSSGSGNNEQFF
J: TRBJ1-3; V: TRBV29-1; CDR3: CSVAASSGNTIYF
J: TRBJ2-2; V: TRBV28; CDR3: CASSSPGTSDTGELFF
J: TRBJ2-2; V: TRBV28; CDR3: CASSFPGPRSTGELFF
J: TRBJ2-1; V: TRBV6-1; CDR3: CASSAGLAGYNEQFF
J: TRBJ2-1; V: TRBV6-1; CDR3: CASSAQSGGSYNEQFF
J: TRBJ2-1; V: TRBV5-5; CDR3: CASSLSQNSYNEQFF
J: TRBJ1-2; V: TRBV10-3; CDR3: CAISEWGTGNGYTF
J: TRBJ2-7; V: TRBV5-4; CDR3: CASSSMTSGSSEQYF
J: TRBJ2-5; V: TRBV18; CDR3: CASSPRRAELLETQYF
J: TRBJ2-4; V: TRBV19; CDR3: CASTDLRIQYF
J: TRBJ2-3; V: TRBV4-2; CDR3: CASSQEGGSSGDTQYF
J: TRBJ2-7; V: TRBV30; CDR3: CACRTSGYYEQYF
J: TRBJ2-4; V: TRBV28; CDR3: CASSLPRTGKSKNIQYF
J: TRBJ2-3; V: TRBV6-8; CDR3: CAPSAGGADTQYF
J: TRBJ1-1; V: TRBV28; CDR3: CASKKDELTEAFF
J: TRBJ2-5; V: TRBV5-4; CDR3: CASSLWASGPETQYF
J: TRBJ1-1; V: TRBV29-1; CDR3: CSAGTRDTEAFF
J: TRBJ2-4; V: TRBV28; CDR3: CASRTLAGGGIQYF
J: TRBJ1-4; V: TRBV19; CDR3: CASRSWTGEKLFF
J: TRBJ1-1; V: TRBV28; CDR3: CASRMIRLMNTEAFF
J: TRBJ2-5; V: TRBV19; CDR3: CASSTVPRETQYF
J: TRBJ2-7; V: TRBV7-8; CDR3: CASSKPGLAGDSYEQYF
J: TRBJ2-1; V: TRBV7-2; CDR3: CASSLASAGLGEQFF
J: TRBJ2-2; V: TRBV9; CDR3: CASSVVDTGELFF
J: TRBJ1-5; V: TRBV30; CDR3: CAWSGRDSNQPQHF
J: TRBJ2-7; V: TRBV7-3; CDR3: CASSGTGTAYEQYF
J: TRBJ2-7; V: TRBV6-5; CDR3: CASSPDLGEQYF
J: TRBJ1-5; V: TRBV7-8; CDR3: CASSLAGGWGQPQHF
J: TRBJ2-2; V: TRBV7-8; CDR3: CASSSPSGRPNTGELFF
J: -; V: TRBV19; CDR3: CASSRDRVNEQYF